The rows below give T cell receptor beta chains drawn from one sample of a study of T cell clonotyping in hematopoietic cell transplantation. Produced via immunoSEQ multiplex PCR; TCRdb's table is partial and in-frame only. Found here are about 69,000 clones, 94% of them singletons; the top ten hold around 1.5%. Sequences were obtained from peripheral blood mononuclear cells. Receptors were obtained from a man between 45 and 60 years old in good health. Some clones in this sample may be carry-over from other donors' samples. Both conserved end residues are part of each CDR3. The D gene is left open where the match is weak. For some rows the clone size is stated as once, few or many, or as a class when expanded; others skip it.

TRBJ1-1 - - TRBV19 CASSKDRENTEAFF TGTGCCAGTAGTAAGGACAGAGAGAACACTGAAGCTTTCTTT
TRBJ1-5 - - TRBV9 CASSAWIVNSNQPQHF TGTGCCAGCAGCGCCTGGATCGTCAATAGCAATCAGCCCCAGCATTTT
TRBJ2-5 - - TRBV7-2 CASSFDLRETQYF TGTGCCAGCAGCTTCGATCTCCGAGAGACCCAGTACTTC
TRBJ1-2 - - TRBV28 CASSPPGIAYGYTF TGTGCCAGCAGTCCCCCGGGCATCGCCTATGGCTACACCTTC
TRBJ1-1 TRBD1 - TRBV28 CASSYITGGSNTEAFF TGTGCCAGCAGTTACATTACAGGGGGCTCGAACACTGAAGCTTTCTTT
TRBJ2-5 - - TRBV7-2 CASSLGTQETQYF TGTGCCAGCAGCCTAGGGACGCAAGAGACCCAGTACTTC
TRBJ1-2 - - TRBV4-1 CASSQDLVGLNYGYTF TGCGCCAGCAGCCAAGATCTAGTCGGACTAAACTATGGCTACACCTTC
TRBJ2-6 - - TRBV2 CASTPPVGTGANVLTF TGTGCCAGCACCCCCCCCGTCGGTACTGGGGCCAACGTCCTGACTTTC
TRBJ1-1 - - TRBV9 CASARQENTEAFF TGTGCCAGCGCGAGACAGGAGAACACTGAAGCTTTCTTT
TRBJ1-2 TRBD1 - TRBV6-6 CASVNRDSYGYTF TGTGCCAGCGTTAACAGGGACAGCTATGGCTACACCTTC
TRBJ2-1 - - TRBV4-1 CASSQAPADLYNEQFF TGCGCCAGCAGCCAAGCACCAGCGGACCTCTACAATGAGCAGTTCTTC
TRBJ1-3 - - TRBV29-1 CSVEDPGAVATSSGNTIYF TGCAGCGTTGAAGACCCGGGGGCAGTGGCCACCAGCTCTGGAAACACCATATATTTT
TRBJ1-5 - - TRBV6-5 CASSNRQEHQPQHF TGTGCCAGCAGTAACAGACAGGAACATCAGCCCCAGCATTTT
TRBJ1-1 TRBD1 - TRBV4-2 CASSQEQGANTEAFF TGTGCCAGCAGCCAAGAGCAGGGGGCGAACACTGAAGCTTTCTTT
TRBJ1-1 - - TRBV14 CASSQLRVGAEAFF TGTGCCAGCAGCCAACTACGGGTAGGAGCTGAAGCTTTCTTT
TRBJ1-5 TRBD1 - TRBV4-1 CASSQIDSGGFQPQHF TGCGCCAGCAGCCAAATTGACTCAGGGGGCTTTCAGCCCCAGCATTTT
TRBJ2-7 - - TRBV28 CASSLSGPEQYF TGTGCCAGCAGTTTATCCGGCCCCGAACAGTACTTC
TRBJ2-2 TRBD1 - TRBV19 CASTRSGTGSTGELFF TGTGCCAGTACGCGGTCCGGGACAGGGTCCACCGGGGAGCTGTTTTTT
TRBJ1-2 - - TRBV28 CASTPPQKANYGYTF TGTGCCAGCACGCCCCCCCAGAAAGCTAACTATGGCTACACCTTC
TRBJ1-5 - - TRBV30 CAWSGGSTGNQPQHF TGTGCCTGGAGTGGCGGCAGTACCGGCAATCAGCCCCAGCATTTT
TRBJ1-3 - - TRBV19 CASSIRGAMASSGNTIYF TGTGCCAGTAGTATTAGGGGGGCTATGGCCAGCTCTGGAAACACCATATATTTT
TRBJ2-5 - - TRBV19 CASTGPGVRETQYF TGTGCTAGTACGGGGCCAGGGGTGAGAGAGACCCAGTACTTC
TRBJ2-7 - once TRBV5-1 CASSLTAYEQYF TGCGCCAGCAGCCTGACAGCCTACGAGCAGTACTTC
TRBJ1-5 - - TRBV19 CASSIDYRFQHF TGTGCCAGTAGTATAGATTATAGGTTCCAGCATTTT
TRBJ2-3 TRBD2 - TRBV7-2 CASSPLAGATTDTQYF TGTGCCAGCAGCCCATTAGCGGGAGCGACCACAGATACGCAGTATTTT
TRBJ2-7 TRBD1 - TRBV29-1 CSVEDPRGRKYF TGCAGCGTTGAAGATCCCAGGGGGCGGAAATACTTC
TRBJ1-6 - - TRBV7-2 CASSLLKGTSPLHF TGTGCCAGCAGCTTACTCAAGGGAACGTCACCCCTCCACTTT
TRBJ2-7 - - TRBV29-1 CSVTRQSDSYEQYF TGCAGCGTTACCCGACAGTCAGACTCCTACGAGCAGTACTTC
TRBJ2-2 - - TRBV29-1 CSVPRPGDTGELFF TGCAGCGTACCTCGCCCAGGGGACACCGGGGAGCTGTTTTTT
TRBJ2-5 - - TRBV7-2 CASSPTGLQETQYF TGTGCCAGCAGCCCCACGGGTTTACAAGAGACCCAGTACTTC
TRBJ1-5 - - TRBV15 CATSSTTRGYNQPQHF TGTGCCACCAGCAGCACTACCCGGGGTTACAATCAGCCCCAGCATTTT
TRBJ1-4 - - TRBV6-5 CASSRTVNNEKLFF TGTGCCAGCAGCAGGACAGTGAATAATGAAAAACTGTTTTTT
TRBJ1-1 - - TRBV6-1 CASRRDSNTEAFF TGTGCCAGCCGAAGGGATTCGAACACTGAAGCTTTCTTT
TRBJ2-7 - - TRBV6-5 CASSKGLLQYEQYF TGTGCCAGCAGTAAAGGACTCTTACAGTACGAGCAGTACTTC
TRBJ2-3 - - TRBV5-1 CASSPGGRTDTQYF TGCGCCAGCAGCCCTGGGGGGCGCACAGATACGCAGTATTTT
TRBJ1-3 - - TRBV28 CASSQGGSGNTIYF TGTGCCAGCAGTCAAGGGGGATCTGGAAACACCATATATTTT
TRBJ2-7 TRBD1 - TRBV5-6 CASSVGQLVAYEQYF TGTGCCAGCAGCGTGGGACAGCTAGTCGCCTACGAGCAGTACTTC
TRBJ2-2 - - TRBV27 CASSILRQSANTGELFF TGTGCCAGCAGTATCCTCAGACAGAGCGCGAACACCGGGGAGCTGTTTTTT
TRBJ2-3 - - TRBV2 CASRRVRGSSTDTQYF TGTGCCAGCAGGAGGGTACGGGGCTCAAGCACAGATACGCAGTATTTT
TRBJ2-3 - - TRBV29-1 CSAAGHTTDTQYF TGCAGCGCCGCCGGACACACCACAGATACGCAGTATTTT
TRBJ1-5 - - TRBV7-4 CASGRQVNQPQHF TGTGCCAGCGGCAGACAGGTCAATCAGCCCCAGCATTTT